A single sample gave rise to the 17 T cell receptor beta chains below, sequenced in a study of CD8 T cells in ankylosing spondylitis. TCRdb itself ran the 5' RACE reads through MiXCR, one entry per CDR3 protein. The repertoire holds 200,000 to 250,000 distinct CDR3 sequences, with 10% as singletons. What was sequenced was blood, either unsorted or a sorted T cell fraction (not recorded which). The receptors come from a male donor with ankylosing spondylitis or in good health (not recorded which).

With respect to this clonotype: It may be a read error: a sequence one base away is much more abundant. The rearrangement uses TRBV5-1 and TRBJ1-2; D is perhaps TRBD1 (6 bases). This CDR3 spans 14 amino acids. CDR1 is SGHRS, CDR2 YFSETQ, per germline. This CDR3 reads CASNRQVGDYGDTF. The CDR3 nucleotides read TGCGCCAGCAACCGACAGGTCGGAGATTATGGCGACACCTTC. The full variable domain, with the rest looked up from reference TRBV5-1 and TRBJ1-2, is KAGVTQTPRYLIKTRGQQVTLSCSPISGHRSVSWYQQTPGQGLQFLFEYFSETQRNKGNFPGRFSGRQFSNSRSEMNVSTLELGDSALYLCASNRQVGDYGDTFGSGTRLTVV.

There are many counts of this clonotype. The J gene is TRBJ2-4, the V gene TRBV5-1, with TRBD2 matching 9 bases. Germline assignment: CDR1 SGHRS and CDR2 YFSETQ. The J segment lost 5 bases and the V segment lost 1 base, leaving 4 bases of the junction unmatched. The CDR3 contains 15 residues. The CDR3 spells CASSLPSGDQNIQYF. The CDR3 bases are TGCGCCAGCAGCTTGCCTAGCGGGGACCAAAACATTCAGTACTTC.

The sample holds many counts of this clonotype. The chain is built from TRBV12-3 or TRBV12-4 and TRBJ1-2; D is ambiguous. The CDR3 consists of 16 residues. The V and J ends lost 6 bases and 1 base respectively, with 18 bases between them. As DNA, the CDR3 is TGTGCCAGCAGCCCGATACCCCCCTTACTTAACTATGGCTACACCTTC. It translates to CASSPIPPLLNYGYTF.

V gene TRBV2 combines with J gene TRBJ2-1; 9 bases match TRBD2. The CDR3 is 15 amino acids. The junction had 10 bases not matched to a gene; V was cut back by 8 bases and J by 5 bases. In germline, CDR1 is SNHLY, CDR2 FYNNEI. CDR3 in amino acids: CASVVASGNNNEQFF. As DNA, the CDR3 is TGTGCCAGCGTTGTCGCTAGCGGGAATAACAATGAGCAGTTCTTC.

This clonotype occurred many times. The J gene is TRBJ2-1, the V gene TRBV24-1, with a possible D match to TRBD2 (5 bases). Looked up from germline, CDR1 is KGHDR and CDR2 is SFDVKD. The length of the CDR3 is 14 residues. V shed 8 bases and J shed 0 bases, with 10 bases lying between them. The CDR3 protein is CATNPGSSYNEQFF. The CDR3 nucleotides are TGTGCCACCAACCCGGGGAGCTCCTACAATGAGCAGTTCTTC.

This clonotype was observed at least ten times. This chain uses TRBV6-6 with TRBJ1-6; D is unresolved. The CDR3 consists of 13 residues. V lost 8 bases and J lost 5, with 10 bases in between. CDR1 MNHNY and CDR2 SVGAGI come from the germline V gene (reference sequence). DNA of the CDR3: TGTGCCAGCTTCTCCCAGAATAATTCACCCCTCCACTTT. The encoded protein is CASFSQNNSPLHF.

This clonotype was counted a few times. This chain joins TRBV20-1 and TRBJ2-1; D possibly corresponds to TRBD1 (5 bases). CDR3 length: 14 amino acids. Germline values: CDR1 DFQATT, CDR2 SNEGSKA (reference sequence). The V gene lost 5 bases and the J gene lost 6 bases, with 17 bases spanning the gap. DNA of the CDR3: TGCAGTGCTCTTATAGGTTTGGGGCTCAATGAGCAGTTCTTC. Translated: CSALIGLGLNEQFF.

This clonotype was counted many times. V is TRBV27 and J is TRBJ1-2; D gene uncertain. Trimming pared 3 bases from V and 3 bases from J, leaving 14 bases between. The CDR3 spans 15 residues. Germline CDR1 MNHEY, CDR2 SMNVEV (reference sequence). DNA for the CDR3: TGTGCCAGCAGTTTGCGAAGGCAGGCGGACTATGGCTACACCTTC. It is translated as CASSLRRQADYGYTF.

This clonotype has more than one count but fewer than ten. The junction departs from germline at one end; a sequencing error may be responsible. The chain is built from TRBV7-2 and TRBJ2-1, with a weak D call TRBD2 (6 bases). The CDR3 sequence is 15 residues long. Per the germline V gene, CDR1 is SGHTA and CDR2 is FQGNSA. DNA of the CDR3: TGTGCCACCAGCCTCGGGTTGGGGGGCTACAATGAGCAGTTCTTC. Encoded protein: CATSLGLGGYNEQFF.

This clonotype has just a few counts. The V call is TRBV14, the J call TRBJ2-5; 8 positions match TRBD2. In germline, CDR1 is SGHDN, CDR2 FVKESK. J was trimmed by 1 base and V by 4 bases; bases with no gene match: 5. This CDR3 contains 15 residues. The CDR3 region is CASSRVAGFQETQYF. For the CDR3, the DNA is TGTGCCAGCAGCCGGGTAGCGGGATTCCAAGAGACCCAGTACTTC.

This clonotype has just a few counts. The rearrangement uses TRBV11-3 and TRBJ1-2, with 7 bases fitting TRBD1. V trimming: 2 bases; J trimming: 8 bases; junction bases outside the gene matches: 5. Germline lookup yields CDR1 SGHNT and CDR2 YENEEA. This CDR3 is 13 amino acids long. CDR3 DNA sequence: TGTGCCAGCAGCTTACGACAGGGTTTCGGCTACACCTTC. Its translation is CASSLRQGFGYTF.

The chain joins TRBV20-1 to TRBJ2-4; 7 bases are a match to TRBD1. CDR3 length: 14 amino acids. CDR1 is DFQATT and CDR2 is SNEGSKA in the germline V gene (reference sequence). The ends lost 2 bases at V and 6 bases at J; junction bases unmatched: 7. The CDR3 region has the DNA TGCAGTGCTAGATCAGGGACAGCGCTAAACATTCAGTACTTC. It yields the protein CSARSGTALNIQYF.

This clonotype showed up many times. This chain connects TRBV2 to TRBJ2-7; D unresolved. V was pared by 2 bases and J by 4 bases, with 9 bases between. The CDR3 totals 13 residues. From germline, CDR1 is SNHLY and CDR2 FYNNEI. The CDR3 sequence is CASSENTWYEQYF. The DNA of the CDR3 is TGTGCCAGCAGTGAAAACACCTGGTACGAGCAGTACTTC. The variable domain in full, completed from reference TRBV2 and TRBJ2-7, reads EPEVTQTPSHQVTQMGQEVILRCVPISNHLYFYWYRQILGQKVEFLVSFYNNEISEKSEIFDDQFSVERPDGSNFTLKIRSTKLEDSAMYFCASSENTWYEQYFGPGTRLTVT.

Ten or more counts support this clonotype. The V call is TRBV12-3 or TRBV12-4, the J call TRBJ2-7; no clear D gene. This CDR3 has 14 residues. V was clipped by 7 bases and J by 0 bases, with 13 bases between them. CDR3 amino acids: CASTRTEISYEQYF. The CDR3 nucleotides are TGTGCCAGCACCCGGACCGAGATCTCCTACGAGCAGTACTTC.

This chain uses TRBV7-3 with TRBJ1-2, with a possible D match to TRBD1 (5 bases). V lost 0 bases, J lost 10 bases, and 12 bases lay in between. The germline gives CDR1 SGHTA, CDR2 FQGTGA. CDR3 size: 13 residues. The CDR3 nucleotides are TGTGCCAGCAGCTTAACTTACGACAGTGTCTACACCTTC. Protein sequence: CASSLTYDSVYTF.

This clonotype was counted many times. This chain links TRBV5-1 with TRBJ2-1, with TRBD1 identical over 9 bases. This CDR3 comprises 15 residues. Germline trimming cut 8 bases from V and 4 bases from J; bases unmatched to any gene: 10. The V gene's germline CDR1 is SGHRS and CDR2 YFSETQ. As DNA, the CDR3 is TGCGCCAGTAGATATCGGGACAGGGAGTACAATGAGCAGTTCTTC. Translated: CASRYRDREYNEQFF.

This clonotype was seen a handful of times. This chain connects TRBV7-6 to TRBJ2-5, with 9 bases that match TRBD1. Per the germline V gene, CDR1 is SGHVS and CDR2 is FNYEAQ. V gave up 0 bases and J gave up 2 bases; unmatched junction bases: 10. The length of the CDR3 is 18 residues. The CDR3 nucleotides read TGTGCCAGCAGCTTAGCCGACAGGGGGATATTTGGTCAAGAGACCCAGTACTTC. Translation: CASSLADRGIFGQETQYF.